The rows below give T cell receptor beta chains drawn from one sample of a study of spatial heterogeneity in lung cancer. One entry per CDR3 protein results from TCRdb running MiXCR on the 5' RACE reads. This table holds about 27,000 distinct CDR3 sequences, approximately 7% found once. Material: lung tumor tissue, obtained at surgery. The receptors stem from a male donor with early-stage non-small cell lung cancer. Both conserved end residues are part of each CDR3. A D gene is named only where the DNA matches it firmly. A row's size may be missing; if present it is once, few, many or a size class.

TRBJ1-5,NA,TRBV27,medium-sized,CASSPLGSNQPQHF,TGTGCCAGCAGTCCACTAGGGAGCAATCAGCCCCAGCATTTT
TRBJ2-1,NA,TRBV27,NA,CASSLYGGNSYNEQFF,TGTGCCAGCAGTTTATACGGCGGAAACTCCTACAATGAGCAGTTCTTC
TRBJ1-1,NA,TRBV7-8,many,CASSLQPQGTEAFF,TGTGCCAGCAGCTTGCAACCCCAGGGGACTGAAGCTTTCTTT
TRBJ2-3,TRBD2,TRBV11-2,NA,CASSLARGDSTDTQYF,TGTGCCAGCAGCTTAGCGCGGGGGGACAGCACAGATACGCAGTATTTT
TRBJ2-2,NA,TRBV3-1,medium-sized,CASSQDQIGAKGGELFF,TGTGCCAGCAGCCAAGATCAGATAGGGGCGAAAGGCGGGGAGCTGTTTTTT
TRBJ2-1,NA,TRBV28,NA,CASSIHFRDGPNEQFF,TGTGCCAGCAGTATCCACTTCCGGGACGGGCCCAATGAGCAGTTCTTC
TRBJ1-6,NA,TRBV4-1,many,CASSQRAQVDYNSPLHF,TGCGCCAGCAGCCAAAGGGCCCAGGTCGACTATAATTCACCCCTCCACTTT
TRBJ2-1,NA,TRBV4-2,few,CASSLDPTGNEQFF,TGTGCCAGCAGCCTCGACCCGACGGGCAATGAGCAGTTCTTC
TRBJ1-1,NA,TRBV2,few,CASGAENTEAFF,TGTGCCAGCGGGGCAGAGAACACTGAAGCTTTCTTT
TRBJ2-7,NA,TRBV11-2,many,CASSLDLLGNQYF,TGTGCCAGCAGCTTAGATCTCCTCGGTAACCAGTACTTC
TRBJ2-7,NA,TRBV10-2,NA,CASTGTSVAGEQYF,TGCGCCAGCACCGGGACCAGTGTTGCGGGCGAGCAGTACTTC
TRBJ2-2,NA,TRBV10-3,many,CAISVGTSTTGELFF,TGTGCCATCAGTGTTGGCACCTCGACCACCGGGGAGCTGTTTTTT
TRBJ1-6,NA,TRBV4-1,many,CASSQGLSGRGANSPLHF,TGCGCCAGCAGCCAAGGATTGTCCGGGCGCGGGGCTAATTCACCCCTCCACTTT
TRBJ1-1,NA,TRBV7-9,few,CASSSGRSINTEAFF,TGTGCCAGCAGCTCCGGTCGCAGCATTAACACTGAAGCTTTCTTT
TRBJ1-2,NA,TRBV2,many,CASTTTGAHYGYTF,TGTGCCAGCACCACCACCGGGGCCCACTATGGCTACACCTTC